This T cell receptor beta chain was obtained from a study of blood T cell repertoires in COVID-19. Overall study: The United States, Italy and Spain provided the acute and convalescent COVID-19 samples. PBMCs, B-cell-depleted T cells, or T cells provided the cDNA or gDNA that made up the material.

Germline values: CDR1 SGHAT, CDR2 FQNNGV. The CDR3 consists of 14 residues. The ends were cut back, 7 bases at V and 7 bases at J, with 20 bases in the middle. In the original workflow: From reference gene primer amplification, estimates of nucleated cell counts were derived. Sequencing used immunoSEQ multiplex PCR; TCRdb keeps in-frame clones, though not all of them. The DNA was the basis for D and trimming; V, J and clone size are from that table. The sample lists approximately 23,000 clones, about 92% occurring once. The J gene is TRBJ2-7, the V gene TRBV11-2; D possibly corresponds to TRBD1 (5 bases). The sequence derives from a man between 65 and 80 years old with acute or convalescent COVID-19. Sequences were obtained from peripheral blood. The DNA for the CDR3 is TGTGCCAGCAAACCCGCGGACATCTCACGGGAGCAGTACTTC. This gives the protein CASKPADISREQYF.